The 12 T cell receptor beta chains presented below share a single source sample, sequenced in a study of T cell changes during pregnancy in multiple sclerosis. Repertoires were generated with immunoSEQ multiplex PCR, while TCRdb's copy carries only in-frame clones and drops some. The sample shows approximately 74,000 clones, approximately 86% of them seen only once. Source: peripheral blood, taken before pregnancy. These TCRs come from a female donor with multiple sclerosis, enrolled in a pregnancy study.

Only a few counts were recorded for this clone. This sequence joins TRBV5-5 and TRBJ1-1; 7 bases are a match to TRBD1. This CDR3 has 16 residues. Germline CDR1 is SGHKS and CDR2 is YYEKEE (reference sequence). The V gene end was trimmed by 1 base and the J gene end by 2 bases; junction bases not matched to a gene: 8. CDR3 protein: CASSLIHGTANTEAFF. The DNA of the CDR3 is TGTGCCAGCAGCTTGATCCACGGGACAGCTAACACTGAAGCTTTCTTT. Variable domain in full (rest from reference TRBV5-5 and TRBJ1-1): DAGVTQSPTHLIKTRGQQVTLRCSPISGHKSVSWYQQVLGQGPQFIFQYYEKEERGRGNFPDRFSARQFPNYSSELNVNALLLGDSALYLCASSLIHGTANTEAFFGQGTRLTVV.

The chain joins TRBV2 to TRBJ1-5, with D possibly being TRBD1 (6 bases). The CDR3 is made up of 14 amino acids. Deletions cut 3 bases from V and 8 bases from J, with 14 bases between. Germline CDR1 is SNHLY and CDR2 is FYNNEI. In DNA, the CDR3 is TGTGCCAGCAGTGAGCAGGGGCCCGAGGAGCCCCAGCATTTT. Translating it yields CASSEQGPEEPQHF.

This clone was found once. The chain links TRBV28 to TRBJ1-2, with D hard to call. V was shortened by 5 bases and J by 3 bases, with 16 bases between the two germline ends. This CDR3 is built from 15 residues. Germline V gene lookup returns CDR1 MDHEN and CDR2 SYDVKM. Written as DNA, the CDR3 is TGTGCCAGCAGTAGCCTGGGGAGTGGCTACTATGGCTACACCTTC. As protein: CASSSLGSGYYGYTF.

The rearrangement links TRBV9 to TRBJ2-1; TRBD2 might be the D (5 bases). CDR3 length: 15 amino acids. V was trimmed by 0 bases and J by 8 bases, leaving 15 bases between them. The germline gives CDR1 SGDLS, CDR2 YYNGEE. CDR3 amino acids: CASSVASAGIHEQFF. In DNA, the CDR3 is TGTGCCAGCAGCGTAGCTTCGGCGGGTATACATGAGCAGTTCTTC.

The genes are TRBV28 and TRBJ2-7; D is undetermined. Germline CDR1 and CDR2: MDHEN and SYDVKM. The CDR3 is 9 residues long. As DNA, the CDR3 is TGTGCTAGTTCCTACGAGCAGTACTTC. Encoded protein: CASSYEQYF.

The chain combines TRBV5-1 with TRBJ1-1; D is possibly TRBD1 (6 bases). The ends were cut back, 3 bases at V and 1 base at J, with 13 bases in the middle. There are 15 residues in the CDR3. Germline V CDR1 and CDR2: SGHRS, YFSETQ. The chain's CDR3 is CASSYGQYSNTEAFF. The CDR3 DNA reads TGCGCCAGCAGCTATGGACAGTATTCGAACACTGAAGCTTTCTTT.

The rearrangement uses TRBV6-5 and TRBJ1-2, with a possible D match to TRBD1 (6 bases). Germline values: CDR1 MNHEY, CDR2 SVGAGI. This CDR3 comprises 13 residues. V was cut by 6 bases and J by 2 bases, with 10 bases left in between. The CDR3 DNA is TGTGCCAGCAGCTACGACAGGAACTATGGCTACACCTTC. This encodes CASSYDRNYGYTF.

The V gene is TRBV27, the J gene TRBJ1-1, with D possibly being TRBD1 (5 bases). V lost 3 bases, J lost 0 bases, and 11 bases lay in between. The germline CDR1 and CDR2 sequences are MNHEY and SMNVEV (reference sequence). The CDR3 is made up of 15 amino acids. The CDR3 DNA reads as TGTGCCAGCAGTTTGTCCCCAGGGTTGAACACTGAAGCTTTCTTT. Residues: CASSLSPGLNTEAFF.

V is TRBV5-6 and J is TRBJ1-3; 7 nucleotides line up with TRBD1. The CDR3 covers 15 residues. The ends lost 0 bases at V and 3 bases at J; junction bases unmatched: 3. Germline V gives CDR1 SGHDT, CDR2 YYEEEE. CDR3 in amino acids: CASSLGQGYGNTIYF. In nucleotides, the CDR3 is TGTGCCAGCAGCTTGGGACAGGGCTATGGAAACACCATATATTTT.

This chain links TRBV5-1 with TRBJ2-1; 9 bases line up with TRBD2. V dropped 5 bases and J dropped 7; count of bases not matched to a gene: 10. CDR1 SGHRS and CDR2 YFSETQ come from the germline V gene. CDR3 length equals 15 residues. The CDR3 spells CASRASGVEVNEQFF. Here the CDR3 DNA reads TGCGCCAGCAGAGCTAGCGGGGTAGAAGTGAATGAGCAGTTCTTC.

The chain links TRBV7-2 to TRBJ1-5; D not resolved. V lost 3 bases and J 4 bases, leaving 7 bases between the germline ends. This CDR3 has 13 amino acids. Germline values: CDR1 SGHTA, CDR2 FQGNSA. The CDR3 nucleotides read TGTGCCAGCAGCTTCGAGCCTAATCAGCCCCAGCATTTT. Encoded protein: CASSFEPNQPQHF.

This clone was recorded many times. This chain connects TRBV4-3 to TRBJ1-1; D gene uncertain. The CDR3 has 14 residues. CDR1 is LGHNA, CDR2 YSLEER, per germline. V lost 2 bases and J lost 1, with 8 bases in between. The CDR3 spells CASSQYGGNTEAFF. CDR3 in DNA: TGCGCCAGCAGCCAATACGGTGGGAACACTGAAGCTTTCTTT.